Shown below are 19 T cell receptor beta chains from a single sample sequenced in a study of cytotoxic CD8 clonotypes in ibrutinib-treated CLL. Sequenced by immunoSEQ multiplex PCR; TCRdb stores in-frame clones only, minus some. The sample has under 300,000 clones; less than 85% are singletons. The source was PBMCs, collected at disease progression, from a patient treated with ibrutinib. These receptors were collected from a human donor with chronic lymphocytic leukemia.

The chain has TRBV2 and TRBJ2-1; 15 bases agree with TRBD2. CDR3 length: 20 amino acids. The germline V gene has CDR1 SNHLY and CDR2 FYNNEI. V shed 7 bases, J shed 3 bases, and the junction held 16 bases outside the gene matches. CDR3 protein: CASMYDGTSGRKFGYNEQFF. CDR3 nucleotides: TGTGCCAGCATGTACGATGGGACTAGCGGGAGGAAATTTGGCTACAATGAGCAGTTCTTC. The full variable domain, its missing parts supplied by reference TRBV2 and TRBJ2-1, is EPEVTQTPSHQVTQMGQEVILRCVPISNHLYFYWYRQILGQKVEFLVSFYNNEISEKSEIFDDQFSVERPDGSNFTLKIRSTKLEDSAMYFCASMYDGTSGRKFGYNEQFFGPGTRLTVL.

The chain carries TRBV7-2 and TRBJ2-1; TRBD2 aligns across 8 bases. This CDR3 spans 19 amino acids. With 2 bases clipped from V and 5 bases from J, the junction kept 17 bases outside the gene matches. From germline, CDR1 is SGHTA and CDR2 FQGNSA. The CDR3 protein is CASSLRPARRGAGDNEQFF. Written as DNA, the CDR3 is TGTGCCAGCAGCTTAAGGCCGGCCCGGCGGGGGGCAGGGGACAATGAGCAGTTCTTC. The full variable domain, rest sourced from reference TRBV7-2 and TRBJ2-1, is GAGVSQSPSNKVTEKGKDVELRCDPISGHTALYWYRQSLGQGLEFLIYFQGNSAPDKSGLPSDRFSAERTGGSVSTLTIQRTQQEDSAVYLCASSLRPARRGAGDNEQFFGPGTRLTVL.

This clone was counted a single time. J is TRBJ1-4 and V is TRBV27; TRBD1 might be the D (6 bases). Germline V lookup: CDR1 MNHEY, CDR2 SMNVEV (reference sequence). The CDR3 extends over 13 amino acids. V was trimmed by 5 bases and J by 10 bases, leaving 14 bases between them. The CDR3 region is CASSVPGGPKLFF. The CDR3 bases are TGTGCCAGCAGTGTACCCGGGGGCCCAAAACTGTTTTTT. Using reference TRBV27 and TRBJ1-4 for the parts outside the CDR3, the full variable domain is EAQVTQNPRYLITVTGKKLTVTCSQNMNHEYMSWYRQDPGLGLRQIYYSMNVEVTDKGDVPEGYKVSRKEKRNFPLILESPSPNQTSLYFCASSVPGGPKLFFGSGTQLSVL.

V and J are TRBV19 and TRBJ2-1, with D uncertain. The V and J ends lost 2 bases and 6 bases respectively, with 8 bases between them. Germline V gene lookup returns CDR1 LNHDA and CDR2 SQIVND (reference sequence). This CDR3 region has 13 residues. The CDR3 DNA sequence: TGTGCCAGTAGTATAAACCCCCCCAATGAGCAGTTCTTC. The encoded protein is CASSINPPNEQFF.

The CDR3 spells CASRAGQWGSTGANVLTF. The CDR3 coding sequence is TGTGCCAGCAGAGCGGGACAGTGGGGCTCCACTGGGGCCAACGTCCTGACTTTC. J is TRBJ2-6 and V is TRBV2, with D perhaps given as TRBD1 or TRBD2 (7 bases each). The V end lost 6 bases, the J end lost 2 bases, and 20 bases lay between the germline ends. CDR1 is SNHLY, CDR2 FYNNEI, per germline. The CDR3 covers 18 residues.

The V gene is TRBV2, the J gene TRBJ2-1; 8 nucleotides align to TRBD2. The length of the CDR3 is 15 residues. The germline gives CDR1 SNHLY, CDR2 FYNNEI. Losses at the gene ends were 6 bases for V and 2 bases for J; bases not matched to a gene: 6. CDR3 DNA: TGTGCCAGCAGAAGACAGCGGGAGACCTACAATGAGCAGTTCTTC. Amino acid sequence: CASRRQRETYNEQFF.

This clone was seen more than once but under ten times. The chain has TRBV5-8 and TRBJ1-2; the D gene is possibly TRBD1 (5 bases). V lost 1 base and J 4 bases, leaving 14 bases between the germline ends. This CDR3 is 15 amino acids long. CDR1 SGHTS and CDR2 YDEGEE come from the germline V gene. CDR3 amino acids: CASSLLLRGSYGYTF. CDR3 sequence (DNA): TGTGCCAGCAGCTTGTTGTTGAGGGGTAGCTATGGCTACACCTTC.

The V gene is TRBV4-3, the J gene TRBJ1-4; 7 nucleotides agree with TRBD1. V was pared by 1 base and J by 8 bases, with 4 bases of the junction left unmatched. The CDR3 totals 14 residues. CDR1 LGHNA and CDR2 YSLEER come from the germline V gene. This chain's CDR3 is CASSQGSRGEKLFF. The CDR3 DNA follows: TGCGCCAGCAGCCAAGGAAGCAGGGGGGAAAAACTGTTTTTT.

This chain links TRBV10-3 with TRBJ2-1; TRBD2 aligns across 8 bases. The length of the CDR3 is 18 residues. Per the germline V gene, CDR1 is ENHRY and CDR2 is SYGVKD. V lost 4 bases, J lost 2 bases, and 13 bases stayed unmatched. As DNA, the CDR3 is TGTGCCATCAGTGCCTTTGGAGTTGGCGGGGGGACCTACAATGAGCAGTTCTTC. It specifies CAISAFGVGGGTYNEQFF.

This clone appeared once. The genes are TRBV9 and TRBJ1-2; 9 nucleotides line up with TRBD1. The ends lost 1 base at V and 8 bases at J; junction bases unmatched: 12. Germline CDR1 is SGDLS and CDR2 is YYNGEE. The CDR3 contains 16 residues. CDR3 sequence: CASSVTGGGMGGGYTF. CDR3 bases: TGTGCCAGCAGCGTAACAGGGGGCGGGATGGGCGGCGGCTACACCTTC. The complete variable domain, with remaining parts taken from reference TRBV9 and TRBJ1-2, reads DSGVTQTPKHLITATGQRVTLRCSPRSGDLSVYWYQQSLDQGLQFLIQYYNGEERAKGNILERFSAQQFPDLHSELNLSSLELGDSALYFCASSVTGGGMGGGYTFGSGTRLTVV.

The chain couples TRBV11-2 to TRBJ2-1, with D uncertain. Looked up from germline, CDR1 is SGHAT and CDR2 is FQNNGV. CDR3 size: 16 residues. V was pared by 5 bases and J by 9 bases, with 23 bases between. In nucleotides, the CDR3 is TGTGCCAGCAGCCGCGGAAAGGCGTATGGGGTCATTGAGCAGTTCTTC. Its protein product is CASSRGKAYGVIEQFF. Looking up the rest from reference TRBV11-2 and TRBJ2-1 gives the full variable domain: EAGVAQSPRYKIIEKRQSVAFWCNPISGHATLYWYQQILGQGPKLLIQFQNNGVVDDSQLPKDRFSAERLKGVDSTLKIQPAKLEDSAVYLCASSRGKAYGVIEQFFGPGTRLTVL.

The chain carries TRBV5-1 and TRBJ1-2; D is unclear. V was trimmed by 7 bases and J by 6 bases, leaving 16 bases between them. The CDR3 covers 13 residues. CDR1 SGHRS and CDR2 YFSETQ come from the germline V gene. CDR3 DNA: TGCGCCAGCGCCCTACGATGGGGAAATGGCTACACCTTC. Residues: CASALRWGNGYTF.

This clone has only a few counts. The V gene is TRBV10-2, the J gene TRBJ1-4, with a weak D call TRBD1 (5 bases). This CDR3 is 14 amino acids long. Germline V gives CDR1 WSHSY, CDR2 SAAADI. With 6 bases removed from V and 8 bases from J, the gap between germline ends came to 16 bases. CDR3 coding DNA: TGCGCCAGCAGCGAGGGCCAGGGTGGCGAAAAACTGTTTTTT. Translating it yields CASSEGQGGEKLFF.

The chain carries TRBV27 and TRBJ2-1; 7 bases agree with TRBD2. The CDR3 totals 12 residues. The germline V gene encodes CDR1 MNHEY and CDR2 SMNVEV (reference sequence). V lost 4 bases and J lost 12; bases outside the gene matches: 6. The CDR3 sequence: CASSSWGGGQFF. The CDR3 nucleotides are TGTGCCAGCAGTTCGTGGGGGGGTGGGCAGTTCTTC.

V gene TRBV6-5 combines with J gene TRBJ2-7; 9 bases are a match to TRBD1. CDR3 length equals 15 residues. J gave up 5 bases and V 4 bases, and 9 bases lay outside the gene matches. CDR1 and CDR2 from the germline V gene are MNHEY and SVGAGI. Here the CDR3 DNA reads TGTGCCAGCAGTTTCACTCCGACAGGGGGGCACGAGCAGTACTTC. This sequence encodes CASSFTPTGGHEQYF.

Points on this clone: The sample has other DNA sequences that encode this CDR3 too. This chain uses TRBV5-1 with TRBJ2-7; 10 bases align to TRBD1. V lost 4 bases and J lost 7; bases outside the gene matches: 8. Germline assignment: CDR1 SGHRS and CDR2 YFSETQ. This CDR3 contains 14 residues. CDR3 nucleotide sequence: TGCGCCAGCAGCATACCCGGGACAGGGGATGAGCAGTACTTC. Translating gives CASSIPGTGDEQYF.

The gene calls are TRBV10-2 and TRBJ2-1; D ambiguous. The germline V gene encodes CDR1 WSHSY and CDR2 SAAADI. V lost 7 bases and J lost 6, with 16 bases in between. The CDR3 consists of 14 residues. CDR3 nucleotide sequence: TGCGCCAGCACTGATGTCCTGTATGGCAATGAGCAGTTCTTC. It translates to CASTDVLYGNEQFF.

This chain connects TRBV11-3 to TRBJ2-3; D remains ambiguous. Germline V gene data show CDR1 as SGHNT and CDR2 as YENEEA. With 5 bases removed from V and 2 bases from J, the gap between germline ends came to 8 bases. The CDR3 spans 13 residues. CDR3 in DNA: TGTGCCAGCAGCCCCGGTCCCACAGATACGCAGTATTTT. Amino acids: CASSPGPTDTQYF.

The genes are TRBV27 and TRBJ1-4; D not resolved. Germline CDR1 MNHEY, CDR2 SMNVEV (reference sequence). The ends were cut back, 2 bases at V and 8 bases at J, with 12 bases in the middle. The CDR3 sequence is 14 residues long. CDR3 DNA: TGTGCCAGCAGTTTAACAACGGCGGGGGAAAAACTGTTTTTT. It yields the protein CASSLTTAGEKLFF.